The 28 T cell receptor beta chains below were found in one sample sequenced in a study of post-analysis software for immune sequencing data. Study-wide points: Roughly five TRBV segments appeared more often in patients than in controls, and TRBV5-6, TRBV5-1 and TRBV20-1 were among these.

Antigen specificity for these receptors is unknown. Unique molecular identifiers were built into the TCR beta cDNA libraries. TCRdb reanalysed the PCR reads using MiXCR and keeps one entry per CDR3 protein. The table has 450,000 to 650,000 distinct CDR3 sequences, around 47% seen once; the top ten hold around 1.7%. The material sequenced was blood. All receptors come from a girl aged 5-17 years with multiple sclerosis.

The gene calls are TRBV7-9 and TRBJ1-6, with a weak D call TRBD1 (5 bases). This CDR3 has 14 residues. Germline CDR1 SEHNR, CDR2 FQNEAQ (reference sequence). The germline V and J ends were trimmed by 3 bases and 7 bases, with 10 bases remaining between them. The CDR3 protein is CASSLGPENSPLHF. In nucleotides, the CDR3 is TGTGCCAGCAGCTTGGGGCCCGAGAATTCACCCCTCCACTTT.

This chain joins TRBV4-1 and TRBJ2-1, with 9 nucleotides matching TRBD2. Germline CDR1 is MGHRA and CDR2 is YSYEKL. With V trimmed by 0 bases and J by 1 base, 7 bases remained unmatched. CDR3 length: 18 residues. CDR3 region: CASSQDRSSGVSYNEQFF. CDR3 in DNA: TGCGCCAGCAGCCAAGATAGGTCTAGCGGGGTTTCCTACAATGAGCAGTTCTTC.

The chain recombines TRBV2 with TRBJ2-7, with D unclear. Trimming removed 6 bases from V and 2 bases from J, with 14 bases in between. CDR3 length: 14 residues. Germline V gives CDR1 SNHLY, CDR2 FYNNEI. CDR3 in DNA: TGTGCCAGCAGAGAAACTCCCGCGGCCTACGAGCAGTACTTC. It encodes CASRETPAAYEQYF. The full variable domain, in which reference TRBV2 and TRBJ2-7 provide the parts outside the CDR3, is EPEVTQTPSHQVTQMGQEVILRCVPISNHLYFYWYRQILGQKVEFLVSFYNNEISEKSEIFDDQFSVERPDGSNFTLKIRSTKLEDSAMYFCASRETPAAYEQYFGPGTRLTVT.

This clonotype was counted a few times. This chain links TRBV20-1 with TRBJ1-1, with D hard to call. The CDR3 runs 13 residues. Germline CDR1 reads DFQATT; CDR2 reads SNEGSKA (reference sequence). V shed 6 bases and J shed 1 base, with 12 bases lying between them. CDR3 bases: TGCAGTGCGAACCCGACGGCGAACACTGAAGCTTTCTTT. As protein: CSANPTANTEAFF.

This clonotype was detected only a few times. The chain joins TRBV12-3 or TRBV12-4 to TRBJ2-3; TRBD1 aligns across 8 bases. The CDR3 consists of 13 residues. V lost 8 bases to trimming and J lost 3 bases; unmatched junction nucleotides: 4. The CDR3 DNA follows: TGTGCCAGCGGACAGGGAGTGACAGATACGCAGTATTTT. It yields the protein CASGQGVTDTQYF.

The table lists this clonotype with a few counts. The genes are TRBV12-3 or TRBV12-4 and TRBJ2-7, with a possible D match to TRBD2 (5 bases). The germline V and J ends were trimmed by 5 bases and 1 base, with 15 bases remaining between them. The length of the CDR3 is 15 residues. The DNA for the CDR3 is TGTGCCAGCAGTCTCGGACTGCAGGCGTCCTACGAGCAGTACTTC. Translated: CASSLGLQASYEQYF.

This clonotype has only a few counts. This chain joins TRBV7-2 and TRBJ2-5, with TRBD2 matching over 9 bases. V dropped 5 bases and J dropped 4; count of bases not matched to a gene: 2. The CDR3 is 13 amino acids. Germline V gene lookup returns CDR1 SGHTA and CDR2 FQGNSA. The CDR3 DNA reads TGTGCCAGCAGCAATAGCGGGGGAGAGACCCAGTACTTC. Amino acid sequence: CASSNSGGETQYF.

This clonotype appeared once. V gene TRBV5-1 combines with J gene TRBJ2-1, with TRBD1 matching 7 bases. The CDR3 runs to 15 residues. Germline assignment: CDR1 SGHRS and CDR2 YFSETQ. With V trimmed by 1 base and J by 5 bases, 6 bases remained unmatched. The CDR3 DNA reads as TGCGCCAGCAGCTTGACAGGGGCAAGGGACAATGAGCAGTTCTTC. Encoded protein: CASSLTGARDNEQFF.

The chain joins TRBV7-9 to TRBJ2-5; D is possibly TRBD2 (5 bases). The CDR3 has 16 residues. CDR1 is SEHNR, CDR2 FQNEAQ, per germline (reference sequence). Trimming stripped 2 bases from V and 3 bases from J, with 16 bases between. The CDR3 region is CASSLLAKRAEETQYF. As DNA, the CDR3 is TGTGCCAGCAGCTTACTAGCTAAAAGAGCTGAAGAGACCCAGTACTTC.

The chain employs TRBV7-2 and TRBJ2-3, with TRBD2 matching 7 bases. Germline CDR1 SGHTA, CDR2 FQGNSA. With V trimmed by 0 bases and J by 1 base, 4 bases remained unmatched. The CDR3 consists of 16 residues. The CDR3: CASSLAGGSGTDTQYF. As DNA, the CDR3 is TGTGCCAGCAGCTTAGCGGGCGGGAGTGGCACAGATACGCAGTATTTT.

This clonotype turned up a few times. J is TRBJ2-7 and V is TRBV5-1; 7 bases match TRBD2. The germline CDR1 and CDR2 sequences are SGHRS and YFSETQ. The CDR3 length is 15 residues. Unmatched junction bases numbered 12, after V lost 4 bases and J lost 5 bases. The CDR3 here is CASSGRGLRGNEQYF. CDR3 DNA: TGCGCCAGCAGCGGGAGGGGACTGCGTGGAAACGAGCAGTACTTC.

The sample holds a few counts of this clonotype. V is TRBV10-3 and J is TRBJ1-1; 7 bases line up with TRBD1. Trimming took 0 bases from V and 0 from J; bases not matched to a gene: 4. The CDR3 is 16 residues long. Germline CDR1 is ENHRY and CDR2 is SYGVKD. The CDR3: CAISESTGWVNTEAFF. CDR3 nucleotides: TGTGCCATCAGTGAGTCGACAGGGTGGGTGAACACTGAAGCTTTCTTT.

The chain has TRBV7-9 and TRBJ1-2, with 8 bases lining up with TRBD1. The CDR3 loop spans 15 amino acids. The germline gives CDR1 SEHNR, CDR2 FQNEAQ (reference sequence). J lost 2 bases, V lost 1 base, and 3 bases had no gene match. The CDR3 coding sequence is TGTGCCAGCAGCTTAGGGACAGGGAGAAACTATGGCTACACCTTC. As protein: CASSLGTGRNYGYTF.

This clonotype has just a few counts. The chain uses TRBV10-2 and TRBJ2-3, with 7 nucleotides matching TRBD2. Germline V gene data show CDR1 as WSHSY and CDR2 as SAAADI. V was clipped by 8 bases and J by 6 bases; unmatched bases: 2. There are 11 residues in the CDR3. CDR3 sequence: CASGRVDTQYF. The CDR3 coding sequence is TGCGCCAGCGGGAGGGTGGATACGCAGTATTTT.

This chain connects TRBV15 to TRBJ2-7; perhaps TRBD1 as D (5 bases). The CDR3 sequence is 18 residues long. V was cut by 0 bases and J by 0 bases, with 18 bases left in between. In germline, CDR1 is LNHNV, CDR2 YYDKDF (reference sequence). DNA of the CDR3: TGTGCCACCAGCAGAGATTCAGGCCAGGGTATTTTCTCCTACGAGCAGTACTTC. Translation: CATSRDSGQGIFSYEQYF.

This clonotype was seen just once. This chain joins TRBV7-2 and TRBJ1-1; D uncertain. Germline V gene lookup returns CDR1 SGHTA and CDR2 FQGNSA. V gave up 5 bases and J gave up 4 bases, with 17 bases separating them. The CDR3 runs to 15 residues. The CDR3 loop is CASSRIRGFGTEAFF. Here the CDR3 DNA reads TGTGCCAGCAGCCGGATTCGAGGGTTCGGCACTGAAGCTTTCTTT.

This clonotype has more than one count but fewer than ten. The CDR3 nucleotides read TGTGCCACCCAGGGTAGTGTTGACAACGAGCAGTACTTC. It codes for CATQGSVDNEQYF. The chain links TRBV10-3 to TRBJ2-5; the D gene is possibly TRBD1 (5 bases). The J call may not be correct, given that the DNA end is closer to TRBJ2-7. The germline gives CDR1 ENHRY, CDR2 SYGVKD. The CDR3 is made up of 13 amino acids.

CDR3 DNA sequence: TGCGCCAGCAGCTCCCGACAGGGACTCTCCTACGAGCAGTACTTC. This sequence encodes CASSSRQGLSYEQYF. This chain joins TRBV5-1 and TRBJ2-7, with D perhaps TRBD1 (7 bases). Germline CDR1 and CDR2: SGHRS and YFSETQ. The length of the CDR3 is 15 residues. Trimming pared 3 bases from V and 0 bases from J, leaving 13 bases between.

This rearrangement joins TRBV12-3 or TRBV12-4 to TRBJ2-1; D may match TRBD1 or TRBD2 (5 bases each). Trimming removed 1 base from V and 2 bases from J, with 12 bases in between. The CDR3 totals 16 residues. In DNA, the CDR3 is TGTGCCAGCAGTTTAGTTCCGGGGCGCACCTACAATGAGCAGTTCTTC. It is translated as CASSLVPGRTYNEQFF.

This chain joins TRBV4-3 and TRBJ1-2, with TRBD1 as a possible D gene (5 bases). The V end was cut by 1 base, the J end by 6 bases, with 21 bases between. The CDR3 extends over 17 amino acids. CDR1 and CDR2 from the germline V gene are LGHNA and YSLEER. The CDR3 nucleotides are TGCGCCAGCAGCCAAGTTGGCTACGGGGCATCCCGGGATGGCTACACCTTC. Translation gives CASSQVGYGASRDGYTF.

This clonotype appeared a few times. CDR3 bases: TGTGCCATCAGTGACGTGACAGTTCCCTACGAGCAGTACTTC. This gives the protein CAISDVTVPYEQYF. The J gene is TRBJ2-7, the V gene TRBV10-3, with a tentative D call TRBD1 (5 bases). The V end was cut by 3 bases, the J end by 2 bases, with 11 bases between. The germline V gene encodes CDR1 ENHRY and CDR2 SYGVKD. This CDR3 region has 14 residues.

This clonotype was observed a few times. The CDR3 loop is CASSSPSSGAYNEQFF. The CDR3 nucleotides are TGTGCCAGCAGCTCCCCATCTAGCGGGGCTTACAATGAGCAGTTCTTC. The chain recombines TRBV11-3 with TRBJ2-1; 9 bases map to TRBD2. The junction had 8 bases not matched to a gene; V was cut back by 4 bases and J by 4 bases. CDR1 is SGHNT, CDR2 YENEEA, per germline. The CDR3 covers 16 residues.

In regard to this clonotype: The junction differs from germline at one of its ends, possibly a read error. The gene calls are TRBV4-1 and TRBJ1-2; D gene unclear. The length of the CDR3 is 15 residues. Per germline, CDR1 MGHRA and CDR2 YSYEKL. CDR3 coding DNA: TGCGCCTGCAGCCAAGTTCGGGCTCTAAACTATGGCTACACCTTC. It translates to CACSQVRALNYGYTF.

V is TRBV20-1 and J is TRBJ2-1, with TRBD2 as a possible D gene (5 bases). V was cut by 6 bases and J by 0 bases, with 12 bases left in between. Germline V gives CDR1 DFQATT, CDR2 SNEGSKA (reference sequence). CDR3 length: 14 residues. CDR3 nucleotides: TGCAGTGCCAAGAGCGGAAGCTCCTACAATGAGCAGTTCTTC. Encoded protein: CSAKSGSSYNEQFF.

Notes on this clonotype: A much bigger clone sits one base away, suggesting this may be a read error. The chain couples TRBV9 to TRBJ2-6; D may be TRBD1 (5 bases). This CDR3 is built from 13 residues. Germline V gene lookup returns CDR1 SGDLS and CDR2 YYNGEE. In nucleotides, the CDR3 is TGTGCCAGCAGCGTGACTGGGGCCAACGTCCGGACTTTC. Translation gives CASSVTGANVRTF.

The rearrangement joins TRBV20-1 to TRBJ1-1; D possibly corresponds to TRBD1 (6 bases). The CDR3 has 15 residues. CDR1 DFQATT and CDR2 SNEGSKA come from the germline V gene (reference sequence). V was pared by 6 bases and J by 0 bases, with 17 bases between. CDR3 in DNA: TGCAGTGCCCCCCGGGGGACAACTATGAACACTGAAGCTTTCTTT. It codes for CSAPRGTTMNTEAFF.

This rearrangement joins TRBV20-1 to TRBJ1-4; the D is unclear. This CDR3 region has 15 residues. V lost 2 bases and J lost 3, with 13 bases in between. Per germline, CDR1 DFQATT and CDR2 SNEGSKA (reference sequence). The CDR3 DNA sequence: TGCAGTGCTAGATTCCCGGGGTTATCTAATGAAAAACTGTTTTTT. This sequence encodes CSARFPGLSNEKLFF.

This clonotype was detected only a few times. The rearrangement joins TRBV15 to TRBJ2-4, with 10 bases fitting TRBD1. Near its end, the DNA agrees better with TRBJ2-7, so the J call may be wrong. CDR3 length: 15 amino acids. Per the germline V gene, CDR1 is LNHNV and CDR2 is YYDKDF (reference sequence). This CDR3 is CATSRGGTGAIEQYF. The CDR3 DNA reads TGTGCCACCAGCAGAGGCGGGACAGGGGCCATCGAGCAGTACTTC.